This T cell receptor (beta chain) was identified in a study of cytomegalovirus exposure and HLA in healthy donors. Study results and limitations: It was likely that a cluster of highly shared sequence variants was a sequencing artifact. Most TCR beta V segments were productive about 87% or about 30% of the time in an earlier analysis.

Of note for this clone: Its antigen is unknown.

This PCR relied on a set of 60 Vbeta primers and 13 Jbeta primers. Repertoires were generated with immunoSEQ multiplex PCR, while TCRdb's copy carries only in-frame clones and drops some. The data contain under 55,000 clones, 72% of them singletons. This clonotype was sampled from a woman between 45 and 60 years old in good health and CMV-seronegative. The sample consisted of PBMCs.

The CDR3 DNA sequence: TGTGCCATCAGTGACCGGACAGGGGAGTTAGGAAACACCATATATTTT. Encoded protein: CAISDRTGELGNTIYF. The chain uses TRBV10-3 and TRBJ1-3; 9 bases fit TRBD1. The V gene end was trimmed by 3 bases and the J gene end by 4 bases; junction bases not matched to a gene: 7. The CDR3 runs 16 residues. Looked up from germline, CDR1 is ENHRY and CDR2 is SYGVKD.